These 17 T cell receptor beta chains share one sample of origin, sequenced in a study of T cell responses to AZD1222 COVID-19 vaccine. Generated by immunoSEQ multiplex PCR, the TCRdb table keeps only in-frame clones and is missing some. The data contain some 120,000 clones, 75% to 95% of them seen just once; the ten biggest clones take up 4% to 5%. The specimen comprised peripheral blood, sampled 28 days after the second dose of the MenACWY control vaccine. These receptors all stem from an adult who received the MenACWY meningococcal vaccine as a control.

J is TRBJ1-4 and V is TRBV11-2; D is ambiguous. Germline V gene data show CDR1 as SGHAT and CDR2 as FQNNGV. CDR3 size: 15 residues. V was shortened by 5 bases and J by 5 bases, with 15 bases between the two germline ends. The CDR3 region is CASSPGRVFNEKLFF. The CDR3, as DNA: TGTGCCAGCAGCCCCGGAAGAGTCTTCAATGAAAAACTGTTTTTT.

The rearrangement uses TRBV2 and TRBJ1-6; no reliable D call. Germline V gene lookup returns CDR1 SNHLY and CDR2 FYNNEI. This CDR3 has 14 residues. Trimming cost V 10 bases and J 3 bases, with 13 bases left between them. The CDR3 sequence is CATLVGGYNSPLHF. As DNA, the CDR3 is TGTGCCACCTTGGTGGGAGGCTATAATTCACCCCTCCACTTT.

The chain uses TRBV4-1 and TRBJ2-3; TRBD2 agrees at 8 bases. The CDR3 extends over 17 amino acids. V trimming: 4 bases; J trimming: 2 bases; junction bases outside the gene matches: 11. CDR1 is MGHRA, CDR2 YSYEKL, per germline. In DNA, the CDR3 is TGCGCCAGCAGCCTATCCGGGGGGGTCACCTACACAGATACGCAGTATTTT. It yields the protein CASSLSGGVTYTDTQYF.

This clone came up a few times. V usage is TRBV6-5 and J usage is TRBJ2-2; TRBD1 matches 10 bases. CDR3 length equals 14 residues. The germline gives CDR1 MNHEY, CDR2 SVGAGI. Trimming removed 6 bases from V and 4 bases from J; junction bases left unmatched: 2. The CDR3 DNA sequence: TGTGCCAGCAGGGGACAGGGGATCACCGGGGAGCTGTTTTTT. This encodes CASRGQGITGELFF.

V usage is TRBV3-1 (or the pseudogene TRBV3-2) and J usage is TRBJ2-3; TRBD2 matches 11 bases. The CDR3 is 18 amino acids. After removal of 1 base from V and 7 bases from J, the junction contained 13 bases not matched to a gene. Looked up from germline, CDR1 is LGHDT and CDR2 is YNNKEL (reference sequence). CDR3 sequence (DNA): TGTGCCAGCAGCCAAGTTGGGCAACTAGCGGGAGAAAGATATACGCAGTATTTT. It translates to CASSQVGQLAGERYTQYF.

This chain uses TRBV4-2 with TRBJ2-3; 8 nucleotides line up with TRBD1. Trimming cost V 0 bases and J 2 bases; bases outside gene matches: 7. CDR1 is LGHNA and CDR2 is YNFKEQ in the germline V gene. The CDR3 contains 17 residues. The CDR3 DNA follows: TGTGCCAGCAGCCAAGATCGGTTGGGACAGGCCACAGATACGCAGTATTTT. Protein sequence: CASSQDRLGQATDTQYF.

The CDR3 sequence is CASSLRGGRVETQYF. DNA of the CDR3: TGTGCCAGCAGCTTAAGGGGCGGGAGAGTGGAGACCCAGTACTTC. The chain has TRBV7-2 and TRBJ2-5; 7 bases are shared with TRBD2. Germline lookup yields CDR1 SGHTA and CDR2 FQGNSA. This CDR3 spans 15 amino acids. V lost 2 bases and J lost 5; bases outside the gene matches: 8.

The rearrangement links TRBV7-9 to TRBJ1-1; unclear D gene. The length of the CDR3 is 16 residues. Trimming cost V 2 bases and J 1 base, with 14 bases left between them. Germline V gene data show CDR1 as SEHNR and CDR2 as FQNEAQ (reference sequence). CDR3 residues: CASSLPPGPRNTEAFF. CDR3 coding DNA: TGTGCCAGCAGCTTACCCCCAGGACCCCGGAACACTGAAGCTTTCTTT.

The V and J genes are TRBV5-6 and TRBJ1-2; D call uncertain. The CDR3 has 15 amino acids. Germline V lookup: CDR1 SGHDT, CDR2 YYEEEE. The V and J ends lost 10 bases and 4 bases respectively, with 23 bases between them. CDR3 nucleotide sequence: TGTGCCTCCGCCGGCAACTTGAATCTAGGCTATGGCTACACCTTC. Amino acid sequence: CASAGNLNLGYGYTF.

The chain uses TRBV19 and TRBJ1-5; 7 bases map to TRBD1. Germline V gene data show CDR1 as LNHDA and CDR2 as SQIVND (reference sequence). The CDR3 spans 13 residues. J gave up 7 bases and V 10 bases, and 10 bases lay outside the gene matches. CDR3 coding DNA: TGTGCCACCAGACAGGGCCTGGGACAGCCCCAGCATTTT. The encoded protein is CATRQGLGQPQHF.

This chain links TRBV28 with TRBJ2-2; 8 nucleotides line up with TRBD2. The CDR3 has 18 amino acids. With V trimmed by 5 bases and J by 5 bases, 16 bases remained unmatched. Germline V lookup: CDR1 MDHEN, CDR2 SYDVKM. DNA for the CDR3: TGTGCCAGCAGTCCCAGGACTAACGGGAGGGCCTGGACCGGGGAGCTGTTTTTT. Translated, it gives CASSPRTNGRAWTGELFF.

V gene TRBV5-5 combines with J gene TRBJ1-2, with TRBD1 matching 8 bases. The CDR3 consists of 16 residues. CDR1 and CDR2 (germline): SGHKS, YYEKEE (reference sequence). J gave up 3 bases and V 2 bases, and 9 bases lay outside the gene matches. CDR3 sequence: CASSLGQGWKDYGYTF. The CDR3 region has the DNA TGTGCCAGCAGCTTAGGACAGGGATGGAAAGACTATGGCTACACCTTC. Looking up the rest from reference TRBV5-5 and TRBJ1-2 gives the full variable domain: DAGVTQSPTHLIKTRGQQVTLRCSPISGHKSVSWYQQVLGQGPQFIFQYYEKEERGRGNFPDRFSARQFPNYSSELNVNALLLGDSALYLCASSLGQGWKDYGYTFGSGTRLTVV.

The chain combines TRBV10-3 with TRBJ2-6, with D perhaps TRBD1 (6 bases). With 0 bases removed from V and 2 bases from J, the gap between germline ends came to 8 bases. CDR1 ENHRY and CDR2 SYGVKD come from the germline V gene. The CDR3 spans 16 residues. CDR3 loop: CAISESKGAGANVLTF. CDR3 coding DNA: TGTGCCATCAGTGAGTCAAAGGGGGCTGGGGCCAACGTCCTGACTTTC.

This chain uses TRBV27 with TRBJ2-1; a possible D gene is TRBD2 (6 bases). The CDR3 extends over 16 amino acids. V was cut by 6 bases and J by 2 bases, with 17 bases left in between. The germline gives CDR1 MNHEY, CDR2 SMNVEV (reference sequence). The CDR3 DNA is TGTGCCAGCAGACCCATTCTAGCGAACGCCTACAATGAGCAGTTCTTC. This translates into CASRPILANAYNEQFF.

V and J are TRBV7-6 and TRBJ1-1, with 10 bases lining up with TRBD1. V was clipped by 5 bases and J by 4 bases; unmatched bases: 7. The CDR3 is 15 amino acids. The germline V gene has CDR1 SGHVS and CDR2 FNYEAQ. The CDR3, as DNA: TGTGCCAGCAGCAGCCGGGACAGGGGAATCACTGAAGCTTTCTTT. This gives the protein CASSSRDRGITEAFF.

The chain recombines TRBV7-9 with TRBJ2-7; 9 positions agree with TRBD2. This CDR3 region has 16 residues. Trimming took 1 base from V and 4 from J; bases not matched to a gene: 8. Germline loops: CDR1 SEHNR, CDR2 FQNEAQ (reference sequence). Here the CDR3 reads CASSLGASGIPYEQYF. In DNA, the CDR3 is TGTGCCAGCAGCTTAGGGGCTAGCGGGATTCCGTACGAGCAGTACTTC.

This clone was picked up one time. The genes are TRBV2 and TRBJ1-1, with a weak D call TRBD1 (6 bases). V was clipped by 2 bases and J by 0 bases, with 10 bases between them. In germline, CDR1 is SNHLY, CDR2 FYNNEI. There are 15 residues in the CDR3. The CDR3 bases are TGTGCCAGCAGTGAACAAACAGGGATGAACACTGAAGCTTTCTTT. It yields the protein CASSEQTGMNTEAFF. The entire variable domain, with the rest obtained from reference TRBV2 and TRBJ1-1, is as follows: EPEVTQTPSHQVTQMGQEVILRCVPISNHLYFYWYRQILGQKVEFLVSFYNNEISEKSEIFDDQFSVERPDGSNFTLKIRSTKLEDSAMYFCASSEQTGMNTEAFFGQGTRLTVV.